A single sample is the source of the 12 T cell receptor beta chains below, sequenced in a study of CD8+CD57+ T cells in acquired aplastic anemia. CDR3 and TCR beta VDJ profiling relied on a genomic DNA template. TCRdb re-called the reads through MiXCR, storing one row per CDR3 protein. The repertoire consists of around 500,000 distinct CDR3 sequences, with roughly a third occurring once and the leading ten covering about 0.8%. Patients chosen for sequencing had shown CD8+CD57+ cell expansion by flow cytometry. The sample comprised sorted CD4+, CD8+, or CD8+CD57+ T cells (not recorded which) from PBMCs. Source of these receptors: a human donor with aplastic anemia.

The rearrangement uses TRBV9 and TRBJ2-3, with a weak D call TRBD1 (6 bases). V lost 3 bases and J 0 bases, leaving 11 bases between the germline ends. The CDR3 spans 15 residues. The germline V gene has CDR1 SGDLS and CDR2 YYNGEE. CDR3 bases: TGTGCCAGCAGCGGGGGGCTGCTCAGCACAGATACGCAGTATTTT. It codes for CASSGGLLSTDTQYF.

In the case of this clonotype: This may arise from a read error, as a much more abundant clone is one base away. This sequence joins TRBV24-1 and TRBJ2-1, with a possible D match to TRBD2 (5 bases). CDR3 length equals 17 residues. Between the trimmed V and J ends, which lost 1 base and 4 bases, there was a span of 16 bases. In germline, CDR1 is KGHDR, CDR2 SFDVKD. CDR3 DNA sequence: TGTGCCACCAGTGATTTTGGTCGAGCGAGAGGGTACAATGAGCAGTTCTTC. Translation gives CATSDFGRARGYNEQFF.

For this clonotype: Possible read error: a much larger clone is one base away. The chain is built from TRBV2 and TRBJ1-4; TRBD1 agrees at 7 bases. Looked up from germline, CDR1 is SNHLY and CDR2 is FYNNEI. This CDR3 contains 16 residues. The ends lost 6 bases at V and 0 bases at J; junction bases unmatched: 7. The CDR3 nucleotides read TGTGCCAGCAGCAAGGGACAGTCGGCAACTAATGAAAAACTGTTTTTT. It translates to CASSKGQSATNEKLFF.

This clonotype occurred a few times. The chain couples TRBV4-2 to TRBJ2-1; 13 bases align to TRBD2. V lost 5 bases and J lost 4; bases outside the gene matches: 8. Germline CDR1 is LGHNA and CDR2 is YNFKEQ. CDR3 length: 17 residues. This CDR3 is CASSAVQLAGGYNEQFF. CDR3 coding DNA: TGTGCCAGCAGCGCCGTACAACTAGCGGGAGGGTACAATGAGCAGTTCTTC.

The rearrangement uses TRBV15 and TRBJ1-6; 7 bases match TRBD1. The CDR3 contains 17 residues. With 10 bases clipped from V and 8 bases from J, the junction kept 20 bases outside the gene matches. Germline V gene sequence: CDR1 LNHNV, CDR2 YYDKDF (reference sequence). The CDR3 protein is CASSGQALAGGHSPLHF. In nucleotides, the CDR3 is TGTGCCAGCAGTGGACAGGCCCTCGCCGGGGGTCATTCACCCCTCCACTTT.

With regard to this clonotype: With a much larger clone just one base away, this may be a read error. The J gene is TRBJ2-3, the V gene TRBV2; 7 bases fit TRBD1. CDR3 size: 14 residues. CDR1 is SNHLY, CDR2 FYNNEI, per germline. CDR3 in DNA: TGTGCCCGCAGAGACAGGGAAGGGTCAGATACGCAGTATTTT. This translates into CARRDREGSDTQYF.

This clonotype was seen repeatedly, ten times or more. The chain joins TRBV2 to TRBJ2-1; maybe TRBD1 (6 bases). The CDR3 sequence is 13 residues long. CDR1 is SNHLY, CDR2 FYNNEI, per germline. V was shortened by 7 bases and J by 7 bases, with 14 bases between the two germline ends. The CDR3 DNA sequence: TGTGCCAGCAACGGCAGGGGTAGAAATGAGCAGTTCTTC. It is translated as CASNGRGRNEQFF.

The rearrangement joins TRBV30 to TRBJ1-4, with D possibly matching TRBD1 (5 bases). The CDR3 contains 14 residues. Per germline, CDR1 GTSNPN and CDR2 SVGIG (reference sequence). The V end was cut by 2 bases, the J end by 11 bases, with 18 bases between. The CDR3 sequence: CAWSSRVLEGKLFF. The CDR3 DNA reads TGTGCCTGGAGTTCCCGGGTCCTGGAGGGGAAACTGTTTTTT.

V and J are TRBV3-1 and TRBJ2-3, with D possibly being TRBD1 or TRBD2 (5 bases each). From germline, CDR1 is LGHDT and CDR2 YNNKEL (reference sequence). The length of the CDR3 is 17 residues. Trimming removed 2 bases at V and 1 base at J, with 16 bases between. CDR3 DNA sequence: TGTGCCAGCAGCCAACCGGGGCTCCCAATGGGCACAGATACGCAGTATTTT. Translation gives CASSQPGLPMGTDTQYF.

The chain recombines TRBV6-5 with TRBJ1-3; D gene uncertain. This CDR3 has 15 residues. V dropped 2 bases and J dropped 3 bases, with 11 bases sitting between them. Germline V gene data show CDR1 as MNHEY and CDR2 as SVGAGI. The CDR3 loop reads CASSYISVRGNTIYF. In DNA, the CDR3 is TGTGCCAGCAGTTACATTTCGGTCCGTGGAAACACCATATATTTT.

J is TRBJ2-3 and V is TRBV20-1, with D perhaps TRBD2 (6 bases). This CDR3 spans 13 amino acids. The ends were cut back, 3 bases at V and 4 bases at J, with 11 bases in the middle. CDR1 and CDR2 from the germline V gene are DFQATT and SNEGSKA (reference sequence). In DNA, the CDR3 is TGCAGTGCTAGTTTGTCTAGCGCAGATACGCAGTATTTT. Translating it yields CSASLSSADTQYF.

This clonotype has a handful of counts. Written as DNA, the CDR3 is TGTGCCAGCAGACAGAGGAATCAGCCCCAGCATTTT. This sequence encodes CASRQRNQPQHF. The V gene is TRBV12-3 or TRBV12-4, the J gene TRBJ1-5; D gene uncertain. V was cut by 6 bases and J by 4 bases, with 7 bases left in between. CDR3 length: 12 amino acids.